The next 12 T cell receptor beta chains were all read from a single sample in a study of OX40 agonist ivuxolimab in advanced cancers. The method was immunoSEQ multiplex PCR; TCRdb's version includes in-frame clones alone and lacks a portion of them. The sample records 65,000 to 95,000 clones, about nine tenths being singletons. The material sequenced was CD4+ or CD8+ T cells sorted from blood, taken in a trial of the OX40 agonist ivuxolimab. These receptors all come from an adult with an advanced solid tumor such as melanoma, head and neck, liver or kidney cancer.

The J gene is TRBJ2-7, the V gene TRBV28, with a tentative D call TRBD2 (5 bases). The CDR3 has 15 residues. CDR1 MDHEN and CDR2 SYDVKM come from the germline V gene. V lost 3 bases and J lost 1, with 13 bases in between. The CDR3 protein is CASSLDWRSSYEQYF. In DNA, the CDR3 is TGTGCCAGCAGTTTGGACTGGCGGTCGTCCTACGAGCAGTACTTC.

The J gene is TRBJ2-1, the V gene TRBV6-6, with a weak D call TRBD1 (5 bases). The CDR3 consists of 13 residues. V was cut by 6 bases and J by 15 bases, with 21 bases left in between. Looked up from germline, CDR1 is MNHNY and CDR2 is SVGAGI (reference sequence). The CDR3 bases are TGTGCCAGCAGCCGCACCAACAGGAGCCCACCGTTCTTC. It codes for CASSRTNRSPPFF.

The chain links TRBV5-1 to TRBJ2-2; weak D call: TRBD2 (6 bases). The length of the CDR3 is 15 residues. Germline lookup yields CDR1 SGHRS and CDR2 YFSETQ. V lost 4 bases to trimming and J lost 2 bases, with 12 bases between them. In DNA, the CDR3 is TGCGCCAGCAGCAGCCGGGACTCTAACACCGGGGAGCTGTTTTTT. It encodes CASSSRDSNTGELFF. Full variable domain (missing parts from reference TRBV5-1 and TRBJ2-2): KAGVTQTPRYLIKTRGQQVTLSCSPISGHRSVSWYQQTPGQGLQFLFEYFSETQRNKGNFPGRFSGRQFSNSRSEMNVSTLELGDSALYLCASSSRDSNTGELFFGEGSRLTVL.

The chain is built from TRBV28 and TRBJ1-2; D is unresolved. This CDR3 comprises 12 residues. Germline CDR1 MDHEN, CDR2 SYDVKM. V was pared by 3 bases and J by 8 bases, with 10 bases between. CDR3 DNA sequence: TGTGCCAGCAGTTTGAACAGCGGCGGCTACACCTTC. This codes for CASSLNSGGYTF.

This rearrangement joins TRBV19 to TRBJ2-7; unclear D gene. V lost 5 bases, J lost 5 bases, and 10 bases lay in between. The CDR3 sequence is 12 residues long. CDR1 is LNHDA, CDR2 SQIVND, per germline (reference sequence). The CDR3 region has the DNA TGTGCCAGTAGTGTCCGGGCTCACGAGCAGTACTTC. Amino acids: CASSVRAHEQYF.

This clone was recorded once. The J gene is TRBJ2-3, the V gene TRBV5-1, with TRBD2 matching over 8 bases. V lost 2 bases and J lost 2; bases outside the gene matches: 4. The CDR3 loop spans 15 amino acids. Germline V gene lookup returns CDR1 SGHRS and CDR2 YFSETQ. Here the CDR3 DNA reads TGCGCCAGCAGCTTAGCGGGGGCTAACACAGATACGCAGTATTTT. It codes for CASSLAGANTDTQYF. The variable domain in full, with the rest retrieved from reference TRBV5-1 and TRBJ2-3, is KAGVTQTPRYLIKTRGQQVTLSCSPISGHRSVSWYQQTPGQGLQFLFEYFSETQRNKGNFPGRFSGRQFSNSRSEMNVSTLELGDSALYLCASSLAGANTDTQYFGPGTRLTVL.

This clone was seen a handful of times. The chain links TRBV11-3 to TRBJ2-1; 8 bases match TRBD2. Trimming at V came to 5 bases and at J to 7 bases, leaving 10 bases not matched to a gene. The CDR3 loop spans 15 amino acids. Germline CDR1 and CDR2: SGHNT and YENEEA. DNA for the CDR3: TGTGCCAGCAGCCAAACAAGCGGGGGCCTAAATGAGCAGTTCTTC. It is translated as CASSQTSGGLNEQFF.

V and J are TRBV10-3 and TRBJ2-1; 7 bases fit TRBD2. V was pared by 11 bases and J by 0 bases, with 7 bases of the junction left unmatched. Germline V gene sequence: CDR1 ENHRY, CDR2 SYGVKD. CDR3 length equals 14 residues. DNA of the CDR3: TGTGCCTCCAGAGCGGGGAGCTCCTACAATGAGCAGTTCTTC. It yields the protein CASRAGSSYNEQFF.

The chain employs TRBV6-1 and TRBJ2-4; 9 nucleotides align to TRBD1. Germline V gene lookup returns CDR1 MNHNS and CDR2 SASEGT. The CDR3 runs 14 residues. The trim removed 3 bases at V and 16 bases at J, leaving 13 bases unmatched. This CDR3 reads CASSDGARGQGGYF. CDR3 coding DNA: TGTGCCAGCAGTGATGGCGCCCGGGGACAGGGAGGTTACTTC.

This clone was seen only a few times. This chain connects TRBV2 to TRBJ2-7; no clear D. The CDR3 runs to 13 residues. V lost 5 bases and J lost 0, with 8 bases in between. Germline V gives CDR1 SNHLY, CDR2 FYNNEI. CDR3: CASSRYSSYEQYF. The CDR3 nucleotides read TGTGCCAGCAGTAGGTACAGCTCCTACGAGCAGTACTTC.

This clone appeared a few times. The genes are TRBV19 and TRBJ1-2; D not resolved. The CDR3 covers 13 residues. V lost 6 bases and J 0 bases, leaving 8 bases between the germline ends. CDR1 is LNHDA and CDR2 is SQIVND in the germline V gene (reference sequence). Here the CDR3 reads CASRDHTNYGYTF. CDR3 DNA sequence: TGTGCCAGTAGGGACCATACTAACTATGGCTACACCTTC.

The chain is built from TRBV30 and TRBJ1-6; weak D call: TRBD1 (5 bases). V was cut by 4 bases and J by 9 bases, with 10 bases left in between. There are 12 residues in the CDR3. Germline CDR1 and CDR2: GTSNPN and SVGIG (reference sequence). The DNA for the CDR3 is TGTGCCTGGACAGGGTTGGGTTCACCCCTCCACTTT. Its protein product is CAWTGLGSPLHF.